This TCR beta chain was profiled in a study of blood T cell repertoires in COVID-19. As originally analysed: From reference gene primer amplification, estimates of nucleated cell counts were derived. Only in-frame clones appear in the TCRdb table, and some are missing; sequencing was by immunoSEQ multiplex PCR. The V and J calls and the clone size are those of that table, but D and trimming were determined from the DNA. This table holds hundreds of thousands of clones, about 83% found once. This clone was seen a handful of times. In germline, CDR1 is LNHDA, CDR2 SQIVND (reference sequence). The V gene lost 3 bases and the J gene lost 2 bases, with 10 bases spanning the gap. The CDR3 contains 14 residues.

This TCR was recovered from a woman aged 45 to 65 who had recovered from COVID-19. The chain links TRBV19 to TRBJ2-5, with no clear D. The sample was peripheral blood. For the CDR3, the DNA is TGTGCCAGTAGTATTCGACACCTGCAAGAGACCCAGTACTTC. Translation: CASSIRHLQETQYF.